Presented here are 28 T cell receptor beta chains from one specimen sequenced in a study of shared clonotypes between healthy human individuals. It was CD45RO-negative cells, positively selected for CCR7, that made up naive CD8 cells, with terminally differentiated effector memory CD45RA+ cells excluded. Sequenced by immunoSEQ multiplex PCR; TCRdb stores in-frame clones only, minus some. Of about 2 million clones listed, about 95% were seen once; the top ten hold about 1.1%. Sequenced sample: naive CD8+ T cells sorted from blood. The receptor set was obtained from a young man in good health.

This clone was seen a single time. The V call is TRBV11-2, the J call TRBJ1-2; D not certain. Germline CDR1 and CDR2: SGHAT and FQNNGV. CDR3 length equals 15 residues. V was cut by 5 bases and J by 4 bases, with 17 bases left in between. CDR3 region: CASSPHAGFSYGYTF. The CDR3 DNA reads TGTGCCAGCAGCCCCCACGCAGGTTTCTCCTATGGCTACACCTTC.

This rearrangement joins TRBV5-1 to TRBJ2-1, with TRBD2 matching over 16 bases. Looked up from germline, CDR1 is SGHRS and CDR2 is YFSETQ. This CDR3 is 17 amino acids long. V gave up 4 bases and J gave up 6 bases; unmatched junction bases: 7. CDR3 DNA sequence: TGCGCCAGCAGCAGAAAGGGACTAGCGGGAGGGTTCAATGAGCAGTTCTTC. Protein: CASSRKGLAGGFNEQFF. Supplemented by reference TRBV5-1 and TRBJ2-1, the full variable domain reads KAGVTQTPRYLIKTRGQQVTLSCSPISGHRSVSWYQQTPGQGLQFLFEYFSETQRNKGNFPGRFSGRQFSNSRSEMNVSTLELGDSALYLCASSRKGLAGGFNEQFFGPGTRLTVL.

As DNA, the CDR3 is TGTGCCAGCAGTGGACGGGATCCAGAGCAGCCCCAGCATTTT. It yields the protein CASSGRDPEQPQHF. The gene calls are TRBV6-1 and TRBJ1-5; D uncertain. Germline V gene sequence: CDR1 MNHNS, CDR2 SASEGT. The CDR3 loop spans 14 amino acids. Trimming removed 4 bases from V and 7 bases from J, with 14 bases in between.

The V call is TRBV6-6, the J call TRBJ2-3; 10 bases are shared with TRBD1. Germline V lookup: CDR1 MNHNY, CDR2 SVGAGI (reference sequence). Trimming at V came to 1 base and at J to 4 bases, leaving 2 bases not matched to a gene. This CDR3 is built from 15 residues. The CDR3, as DNA: TGTGCCAGCAGTTACTGGGGACAGGGGTCAGATACGCAGTATTTT. This sequence encodes CASSYWGQGSDTQYF.

The V and J genes are TRBV13 and TRBJ2-5; D is perhaps TRBD2 (7 bases). The CDR3 has 17 amino acids. Germline CDR1 is PRHDT and CDR2 is FYEKMQ (reference sequence). Trimming shortened V by 0 bases and J by 2 bases, and 16 bases separated the two germline ends. CDR3 residues: CASSLGLQGGGQETQYF. The CDR3 DNA reads as TGTGCCAGCAGCTTAGGCCTCCAGGGAGGGGGACAAGAGACCCAGTACTTC.

This clone came up once. The chain has TRBV6-1 and TRBJ1-1; no definite D call. Germline CDR1 and CDR2: MNHNS and SASEGT. V shed 1 base and J shed 8 bases, with 17 bases lying between them. There are 15 residues in the CDR3. For the CDR3, the DNA is TGTGCCAGCAGTGAAGGCCCTTTGATGACCTACGAAGCTTTCTTT. Protein product: CASSEGPLMTYEAFF.

This rearrangement joins TRBV15 to TRBJ2-1; D call uncertain. The ends were cut back, 0 bases at V and 7 bases at J, with 13 bases in the middle. Germline V gene lookup returns CDR1 LNHNV and CDR2 YYDKDF (reference sequence). The CDR3 loop spans 15 amino acids. The CDR3, as DNA: TGTGCCACCAGCAGAGATTTGCACCAGAATAATGAGCAGTTCTTC. Translated, it gives CATSRDLHQNNEQFF.

The chain uses TRBV9 and TRBJ1-1, with 7 nucleotides matching TRBD1. From germline, CDR1 is SGDLS and CDR2 YYNGEE. The trim removed 4 bases at V and 0 bases at J, leaving 12 bases unmatched. The CDR3 has 17 amino acids. Written as DNA, the CDR3 is TGTGCCAGCAGCTCGAGGGTGGACAGGCCCATGAACACTGAAGCTTTCTTT. It codes for CASSSRVDRPMNTEAFF.

This clone was counted a single time. The genes are TRBV9 and TRBJ2-2, with D possibly matching TRBD2 (5 bases). V was trimmed by 0 bases and J by 1 base, leaving 19 bases between them. The CDR3 covers 19 residues. The germline CDR1 and CDR2 sequences are SGDLS and YYNGEE. The CDR3 is CASSVDVRVARLNTGELFF. CDR3 DNA sequence: TGTGCCAGCAGCGTAGATGTGCGGGTCGCCCGATTGAACACCGGGGAGCTGTTTTTT. The whole variable domain, filled in from reference TRBV9 and TRBJ2-2, reads DSGVTQTPKHLITATGQRVTLRCSPRSGDLSVYWYQQSLDQGLQFLIQYYNGEERAKGNILERFSAQQFPDLHSELNLSSLELGDSALYFCASSVDVRVARLNTGELFFGEGSRLTVL.

The CDR3 loop reads CASSSTGAEAFF. CDR3 in DNA: TGTGCCAGCAGCTCGACAGGAGCCGAAGCTTTCTTT. The J gene is TRBJ1-1, the V gene TRBV5-4, with D possibly TRBD1 on 6 matching bases. V lost 3 bases to trimming and J lost 8 bases, with 11 bases between them. Germline CDR1 is SGHNT and CDR2 is YYREEE (reference sequence). This CDR3 region has 12 residues.

The chain couples TRBV7-6 to TRBJ2-3, with D maybe TRBD1 (8 bases). The CDR3 sequence is 15 residues long. Trimming pared 5 bases from V and 4 bases from J, leaving 16 bases between. Germline values: CDR1 SGHVS, CDR2 FNYEAQ. The CDR3 DNA reads as TGTGCCAGCAGCCAAGACAGGGGAGGGCCAGATACGCAGTATTTT. Protein: CASSQDRGGPDTQYF.

The rearrangement uses TRBV7-9 and TRBJ2-7, with TRBD2 matching over 7 bases. In germline, CDR1 is SEHNR, CDR2 FQNEAQ (reference sequence). The V and J ends lost 5 bases and 2 bases, in that order; junction bases with no gene match: 15. CDR3 length equals 17 residues. CDR3 DNA sequence: TGTGCCAGCAGCCGAGATCTTAGCGGGCCACGCCCCTACGAGCAGTACTTC. Translated: CASSRDLSGPRPYEQYF.

J is TRBJ1-5 and V is TRBV6-6; D is undetermined. This CDR3 spans 14 amino acids. V gave up 0 bases and J gave up 4 bases, with 7 bases separating them. Germline CDR1 is MNHNY and CDR2 is SVGAGI (reference sequence). The CDR3 loop reads CASSYSRHNQPQHF. In DNA, the CDR3 is TGTGCCAGCAGTTACTCCCGACATAATCAGCCCCAGCATTTT.

J is TRBJ2-6 and V is TRBV7-2; TRBD1 matches 8 bases. The V gene end was trimmed by 5 bases and the J gene end by 2 bases; junction bases not matched to a gene: 8. Germline assignment: CDR1 SGHTA and CDR2 FQGNSA. The CDR3 has 17 residues. CDR3 amino acids: CASSLDRGRTGANVLTF. Here the CDR3 DNA reads TGTGCCAGCAGCCTCGACAGGGGTCGCACTGGGGCCAACGTCCTGACTTTC.

The rearrangement uses TRBV6-5 and TRBJ2-3; D uncertain. Germline assignment: CDR1 MNHEY and CDR2 SVGAGI. The germline V and J ends were trimmed by 0 bases and 4 bases, with 8 bases remaining between them. This CDR3 is 14 amino acids long. CDR3 DNA: TGTGCCAGCAGTTACTCGAACCGGGCAGATACGCAGTATTTT. Its protein product is CASSYSNRADTQYF.

This sequence joins TRBV5-1 and TRBJ2-7; D possibly uses TRBD1 or TRBD2 (5 bases each). The CDR3 is made up of 16 amino acids. Trimming took 0 bases from V and 3 from J, leaving 16 bases between them. Per germline, CDR1 SGHRS and CDR2 YFSETQ. The CDR3 nucleotides read TGCGCCAGCAGCTTGGTGCCGGGTAGGGGAGACTACGAGCAGTACTTC. Amino acids: CASSLVPGRGDYEQYF. Full variable domain (missing parts from reference TRBV5-1 and TRBJ2-7): KAGVTQTPRYLIKTRGQQVTLSCSPISGHRSVSWYQQTPGQGLQFLFEYFSETQRNKGNFPGRFSGRQFSNSRSEMNVSTLELGDSALYLCASSLVPGRGDYEQYFGPGTRLTVT.

Only one count was recorded for this clone. The chain uses TRBV6-5 and TRBJ1-2, with unresolved D. The CDR3 sequence is 14 residues long. Trimming pared 0 bases from V and 3 bases from J, leaving 8 bases between. The germline V gene has CDR1 MNHEY and CDR2 SVGAGI. CDR3 sequence: CASSYSIRYYGYTF. The CDR3 coding sequence is TGTGCCAGCAGTTACTCGATCAGATACTATGGCTACACCTTC.

The chain couples TRBV6-5 to TRBJ2-2; 14 bases are shared with TRBD2. CDR3 size: 16 residues. CDR1 is MNHEY, CDR2 SVGAGI, per germline. Losses at the gene ends were 2 bases for V and 6 bases for J; bases not matched to a gene: 2. CDR3 in amino acids: CASSYPGLAGAGELFF. The CDR3 bases are TGTGCCAGCAGTTACCCGGGACTAGCGGGAGCCGGGGAGCTGTTTTTT.

This chain links TRBV15 with TRBJ2-1, with D hard to call. Germline lookup yields CDR1 LNHNV and CDR2 YYDKDF (reference sequence). Between the trimmed V and J ends, which lost 0 bases and 0 bases, there was a span of 9 bases. The CDR3 spans 16 residues. CDR3 sequence: CATSRDRLVSYNEQFF. Here the CDR3 DNA reads TGTGCCACCAGCAGAGATCGGCTGGTCTCCTACAATGAGCAGTTCTTC.

The table lists this clone with a count of one. J is TRBJ2-1 and V is TRBV11-3; 7 nucleotides align to TRBD1. The junction had 5 bases not matched to a gene; V was cut back by 5 bases and J by 4 bases. Germline V lookup: CDR1 SGHNT, CDR2 YENEEA. The CDR3 extends over 14 amino acids. The CDR3 DNA is TGTGCCAGCAGCCCAAGGGGACAGTACAATGAGCAGTTCTTC. This sequence encodes CASSPRGQYNEQFF.

This clone was counted a single time. J is TRBJ2-7 and V is TRBV23-1, with D perhaps matching TRBD1 or TRBD2 (5 bases each). TRBV23-1 qualifies as an ORF whose function is uncertain. The germline V and J ends were trimmed by 2 bases and 2 bases, with 16 bases remaining between them. The CDR3 sequence is 16 residues long. This CDR3 reads CASSQDGTYGPYEQYF. CDR3 DNA: TGCGCCAGCAGTCAAGATGGGACCTACGGCCCCTACGAGCAGTACTTC.

The chain is built from TRBV28 and TRBJ1-1; D ambiguous. From germline, CDR1 is MDHEN and CDR2 SYDVKM. V was clipped by 2 bases and J by 5 bases, with 15 bases between them. The CDR3 is made up of 15 amino acids. The CDR3: CASSLRGGMGTEAFF. CDR3 in DNA: TGTGCCAGCAGTTTACGGGGAGGGATGGGAACTGAAGCTTTCTTT.

The rearrangement uses TRBV4-1 and TRBJ2-1, with D perhaps matching TRBD1 (5 bases). The V end lost 7 bases, the J end lost 7 bases, and 20 bases lay between the germline ends. This CDR3 is built from 15 residues. From germline, CDR1 is MGHRA and CDR2 YSYEKL. CDR3 DNA: TGCGCCAGCACCCAGGGATCGGCTCTCAGTAATGAGCAGTTCTTC. This gives the protein CASTQGSALSNEQFF.

The chain is built from TRBV7-2 and TRBJ2-7; TRBD1 or TRBD2 may be the D gene (5 bases each). The CDR3 is 14 residues long. V lost 5 bases and J 2 bases, leaving 13 bases between the germline ends. Germline CDR1 and CDR2: SGHTA and FQGNSA. The CDR3 spells CASSGTLGTYEQYF. For the CDR3, the DNA is TGTGCCAGCAGCGGGACCCTCGGAACCTACGAGCAGTACTTC.

The CDR3 spells CAVNPGRGAFF. The CDR3 coding sequence is TGTGCCGTTAATCCGGGACGTGGAGCTTTCTTT. V usage is TRBV10-3 and J usage is TRBJ1-1; possibly TRBD1 for D (5 bases). Germline V gene sequence: CDR1 ENHRY, CDR2 SYGVKD. This CDR3 is built from 11 residues. Trimming shortened V by 11 bases and J by 10 bases, and 17 bases separated the two germline ends.

This sequence joins TRBV2 and TRBJ1-4; the D gene is possibly TRBD1 (5 bases). From germline, CDR1 is SNHLY and CDR2 FYNNEI. Deletions cut 8 bases from V and 6 bases from J, with 22 bases between. The CDR3 runs to 16 residues. In DNA, the CDR3 is TGTGCCAGCGGAACGGGGACGGCGAGGGAGTATGAAAAACTGTTTTTT. Amino acid sequence: CASGTGTAREYEKLFF.

The J gene is TRBJ1-1, the V gene TRBV10-3; D may be TRBD1 (5 bases). The CDR3 has 15 residues. The V gene's germline CDR1 is ENHRY and CDR2 SYGVKD. Trimming left V 0 bases short and J 1 base short, with 9 bases between. CDR3 bases: TGTGCCATCAGTGAGTCGACGGGACCGAACACTGAAGCTTTCTTT. This gives the protein CAISESTGPNTEAFF.

This chain connects TRBV28 to TRBJ2-7, with D possibly matching TRBD2 (6 bases). Germline CDR1 MDHEN, CDR2 SYDVKM. V was clipped by 6 bases and J by 4 bases, with 13 bases between them. The CDR3 extends over 13 amino acids. The CDR3 sequence: CASSPVEGYEQYF. CDR3 coding DNA: TGTGCCAGCAGCCCGGTGGAGGGTTACGAGCAGTACTTC.